This T cell receptor beta chain was documented in a study of blood T cell repertoires in COVID-19. There are 15 residues in the CDR3. CDR1 and CDR2 from the germline V gene are LNHNV and YYDKDF (reference sequence). The ends were cut back, 0 bases at V and 3 bases at J, with 10 bases in the middle. Authors' methods: Reference gene primer amplification yielded estimated nucleated cell counts. Profiling relied on immunoSEQ multiplex PCR, and the TCRdb table lists in-frame clones only, not all of them. V and J calls and clone size are those listed in that table; D and trimming were worked out from the DNA. The sample has some 47,000 clones, over 75% seen once.

The sample was peripheral blood. The V and J genes are TRBV15 and TRBJ2-3; maybe TRBD2 (7 bases). The TCR originated in a man aged 65-85 years with acute or convalescent COVID-19. The CDR3 DNA follows: TGTGCCACCAGCAGAGATGAGGGGGGGACAGATACGCAGTATTTT. This translates into CATSRDEGGTDTQYF.